These 25 T cell receptor beta chains were sequenced from one sample in a study of regulatory T cells in long-lasting Graves disease. Stated time point: newly diagnosed GD, antithyroid drugs for less than 3 months. After RNA was extracted from PBMCs, the TCR library was made from it. Arm-PCR of CDR3 regions and iRepertoire HTBI primers were used to build TCR beta libraries. TCRdb processed the multiplex PCR reads anew with MiXCR; each CDR3 protein has one entry. Among 200,000 to 250,000 distinct CDR3 sequences listed, about 19% were seen once. The data also belong to a second study, concerning T cells in Graves' hyperthyroidism and ophthalmopathy.

The sequenced sample was peripheral blood mononuclear cells (PBMCs), obtained at new diagnosis, from a patient treated with antithyroid drugs. The receptor set was obtained from a woman between 25 and 40 years old with Graves disease.

There are many counts of this clonotype. The chain links TRBV20-1 to TRBJ1-3; D may be TRBD1 (5 bases). Trimming took off 6 bases at V and 0 bases at J, with 12 bases between the two ends. This CDR3 has 14 amino acids. Germline V gives CDR1 DFQATT, CDR2 SNEGSKA (reference sequence). CDR3 residues: CSASGGHSGNTIYF. Here the CDR3 DNA reads TGCAGTGCCTCCGGAGGACACTCTGGAAACACCATATATTTT.

In its sample, this clonotype was seen many times. This chain connects TRBV28 to TRBJ2-4; D is unclear. The CDR3 has 15 residues. CDR1 is MDHEN and CDR2 is SYDVKM in the germline V gene. V was cut by 8 bases and J by 4 bases, with 18 bases left in between. The CDR3 reads CASRSTAGLKNIQYF. The DNA for the CDR3 is TGTGCCAGCCGTAGCACAGCAGGCCTGAAAAACATTCAGTACTTC.

Turning to this clonotype: Just one base apart from a much larger clone, this may be a read error. The chain recombines TRBV2 with TRBJ2-7, with 12 nucleotides matching TRBD2. Trimming took 6 bases from V and 6 from J; bases not matched to a gene: 12. The germline gives CDR1 SNHLY, CDR2 FYNNEI. The CDR3 is 16 residues long. The CDR3 region has the DNA TGTGCCAGCAGACCCGGGGCTAGCGGGGGGGCCCTCGAGCAGTACTTC. This translates into CASRPGASGGALEQYF.

This clonotype has a count of ten or more. The chain couples TRBV12-3 or TRBV12-4 to TRBJ1-1; D is possibly TRBD1 (5 bases). This CDR3 has 13 residues. V lost 6 bases, J lost 14 bases, and 22 bases lay in between. As DNA, the CDR3 is TGTGCCAGCAGACCACTCAGCAGGGTCGAGGCCTTCTTT. It yields the protein CASRPLSRVEAFF.

In the case of this clonotype: Lacking the conserved final phenylalanine or tryptophan, this CDR3 likely reflects a read error. The DNA is left out, because the CDR3 cannot be placed on it with certainty; the CDR3 is given as TCRdb lists it. This chain uses TRBV7-6 with TRBJ2-1; the table's D call, TRBD2, has no DNA check behind it. Inclusive of both ends, the CDR3 amounts to 15 amino acids. The germline CDR1 and CDR2 sequences are SGHVS and FNYEAQ. The CDR3 region is CASSPTNPGTSGPFC.

This clonotype has a count of ten or more. This chain joins TRBV3-1 and TRBJ2-1, with a tentative D call TRBD2 (6 bases). Germline assignment: CDR1 LGHDT and CDR2 YNNKEL (reference sequence). This CDR3 region has 18 residues. Trimming cost V 2 bases and J 1 base, with 18 bases left between them. CDR3 residues: CASSQTPPLAYSYNEQFF. CDR3 DNA sequence: TGTGCCAGCAGCCAAACCCCCCCACTAGCTTATTCCTACAATGAGCAGTTCTTC.

To note about this clonotype: Since a far larger clone is one base different, this is likely a read error. This chain joins TRBV11-2 and TRBJ2-3; the D gene is possibly TRBD1 (6 bases). The J call may be in error: the DNA end matches TRBJ1-1 better. Germline lookup yields CDR1 SGHAT and CDR2 FQNNGV. There are 12 residues in the CDR3. The CDR3 DNA follows: TGTGCCAGCAGCTTAAGGGACACTGTAGCTTTCTTT. Translation: CASSLRDTVAFF.

This clonotype was seen ten or more times. CDR3 sequence: CASSLWDGGTGELFF. CDR3 in DNA: TGTGCCAGTAGTCTCTGGGACGGGGGGACCGGGGAGCTGTTTTTT. This chain joins TRBV19 and TRBJ2-2; 7 nucleotides match TRBD2. This CDR3 is 15 amino acids long. V gave up 5 bases and J gave up 5 bases; unmatched junction bases: 8. Germline V gene sequence: CDR1 LNHDA, CDR2 SQIVND (reference sequence).

This clonotype was seen many times. CDR3 bases: TGTGCCAGCAGCCCCTTCCCGGGGCTGGCCAAAAACATTCAGTACTTC. It is translated as CASSPFPGLAKNIQYF. This rearrangement joins TRBV3-1 to TRBJ2-4; tentatively, D is TRBD1 or TRBD2 (5 bases each). Germline V lookup: CDR1 LGHDT, CDR2 YNNKEL (reference sequence). Trimming left V 4 bases short and J 1 base short, with 14 bases between. CDR3 length equals 16 residues.

The chain links TRBV27 to TRBJ1-2, with D possibly being TRBD1 (5 bases). The length of the CDR3 is 14 residues. V lost 2 bases, J lost 2 bases, and 9 bases lay in between. Germline assignment: CDR1 MNHEY and CDR2 SMNVEV (reference sequence). The CDR3 coding sequence is TGTGCCAGCAGTTTAAAAGAGGGGAACTATGGCTACACCTTC. Protein sequence: CASSLKEGNYGYTF.

This clonotype was observed at least ten times. The V gene is TRBV28, the J gene TRBJ1-1, with D possibly matching TRBD1 (6 bases). The CDR3 spans 12 residues. With 3 bases removed from V and 5 bases from J, the gap between germline ends came to 7 bases. From germline, CDR1 is MDHEN and CDR2 SYDVKM. CDR3: CASSFTGTEAFF. CDR3 in DNA: TGTGCCAGCAGTTTTACAGGGACTGAAGCTTTCTTT.

The chain is built from TRBV7-2 and TRBJ2-5; unclear D gene. Per germline, CDR1 SGHTA and CDR2 FQGNSA. The CDR3 is 14 amino acids. Trimming stripped 5 bases from V and 0 bases from J, with 10 bases between. CDR3 residues: CASSPGNNQETQYF. The CDR3 bases are TGTGCCAGCAGCCCCGGTAACAACCAAGAGACCCAGTACTTC.

This clonotype has ten or more counts. In DNA, the CDR3 is TGTGCCAGCAGTTTAGGGACAGGGGGCCCAGATACGCAGTATTTT. It is translated as CASSLGTGGPDTQYF. The rearrangement links TRBV27 to TRBJ2-3, with TRBD1 matching 12 bases. This CDR3 has 15 amino acids. The J segment lost 4 bases and the V segment lost 2 bases, leaving 1 base of the junction unmatched. Germline values: CDR1 MNHEY, CDR2 SMNVEV (reference sequence).

This clonotype was counted many times. The chain has TRBV27 and TRBJ2-5, with D hard to call. Near its end, the DNA agrees better with TRBJ2-1, so the J call may be wrong. Germline CDR1 MNHEY, CDR2 SMNVEV (reference sequence). CDR3 length: 12 amino acids. The CDR3 coding sequence is TGTGCCAGCACCCGGGCAGACAATGAGCAGTTCTTC. It specifies CASTRADNEQFF.

Remarks on this clonotype: A much larger clone is a single base away; this may be a read error. The chain links TRBV30 to TRBJ1-2; a weak D match, TRBD1 (6 bases). This CDR3 has 14 amino acids. Germline V lookup: CDR1 GTSNPN, CDR2 SVGIG (reference sequence). V lost 3 bases and J lost 5, with 16 bases in between. In DNA form, the CDR3 reads TGTGCCTGGAGGCCGAGGGGGAGGACGTATGGCTACACCTTC. Amino acids: CAWRPRGRTYGYTF.

This clonotype was picked up many times. The rearrangement uses TRBV7-2 and TRBJ2-1, with D possibly TRBD2 on 5 matching bases. Germline CDR1 and CDR2: SGHTA and FQGNSA. The CDR3 has 15 residues. V gave up 5 bases and J gave up 7 bases, with 18 bases separating them. As DNA, the CDR3 is TGTGCCAGCAGCCTAAGCGGAACCACCAAAAATGAGCAGTTCTTC. Translation: CASSLSGTTKNEQFF.

This clonotype was detected ten times or more. The chain combines TRBV18 with TRBJ2-1; TRBD1 agrees at 9 bases. CDR3 length: 15 amino acids. The V and J ends lost 3 bases and 5 bases, in that order; junction bases with no gene match: 5. Germline assignment: CDR1 KGHSH and CDR2 LQKENI. The CDR3: CASSPQGTGHNEQFF. In nucleotides, the CDR3 is TGTGCCAGCTCACCCCAAGGGACAGGGCACAATGAGCAGTTCTTC.

This clonotype appeared many times. The rearrangement uses TRBV28 and TRBJ2-1; 10 positions match TRBD2. J lost 8 bases, V lost 6 bases, and 13 bases had no gene match. Germline CDR1 and CDR2: MDHEN and SYDVKM. The CDR3 covers 16 residues. CDR3 loop: CASRHLSSGRLDEQFF. The CDR3 bases are TGTGCCAGCAGGCACCTAAGTAGCGGGAGGTTGGATGAGCAGTTCTTC.

This clonotype was counted at least ten times. The chain has TRBV5-1 and TRBJ1-2, with D hard to call. V lost 3 bases, J lost 8 bases, and 20 bases lay in between. The CDR3 is made up of 15 amino acids. Germline CDR1 reads SGHRS; CDR2 reads YFSETQ. This chain's CDR3 is CASSSSLSGIWGYTF. In DNA, the CDR3 is TGCGCCAGCAGCTCCTCCCTAAGTGGGATCTGGGGCTACACCTTC.

This clonotype was observed a handful of times. The chain uses TRBV6-1 and TRBJ1-5; 10 bases map to TRBD1. Germline CDR1 reads MNHNS; CDR2 reads SASEGT. V lost 4 bases and J lost 2; bases outside the gene matches: 5. The CDR3 is 16 residues long. The CDR3 protein is CASSGRQGAGNQPQHF. The CDR3 coding sequence is TGTGCCAGCAGTGGGCGACAGGGGGCAGGCAATCAGCCCCAGCATTTT.

This chain joins TRBV6-1 and TRBJ2-1, with D unresolved. The germline CDR1 and CDR2 sequences are MNHNS and SASEGT. V was trimmed by 6 bases and J by 2 bases, leaving 11 bases between them. This CDR3 spans 14 amino acids. The CDR3 loop reads CASSPLLAYNEQFF. Here the CDR3 DNA reads TGTGCCAGCAGCCCACTGCTCGCCTACAATGAGCAGTTCTTC.

The chain employs TRBV5-8 and TRBJ1-5, with D possibly being TRBD1 (5 bases). Germline lookup yields CDR1 SGHTS and CDR2 YDEGEE. The CDR3 sequence is 15 residues long. The germline V and J ends were trimmed by 4 bases and 0 bases, with 11 bases remaining between them. CDR3 bases: TGTGCCAGCAGCGGGGGATCGATTAGCAATCAGCCCCAGCATTTT. The encoded protein is CASSGGSISNQPQHF.

This clonotype came up many times. The rearrangement links TRBV4-1 to TRBJ2-3, with D perhaps matching TRBD2 (5 bases). CDR1 and CDR2 (germline): MGHRA, YSYEKL. CDR3 size: 16 residues. V lost 8 bases and J lost 1, with 19 bases in between. CDR3 loop: CASRPNRGPGTDTQYF. The CDR3 region has the DNA TGCGCCAGCCGACCTAACCGCGGGCCGGGCACAGATACGCAGTATTTT.

This clonotype came up many times. The chain couples TRBV13 to TRBJ2-3; D is uncertain. The CDR3 contains 12 residues. Trimming took 5 bases from V and 4 from J, leaving 7 bases between them. Germline-derived CDR1 and CDR2 are PRHDT and FYEKMQ (reference sequence). The CDR3 sequence: CASSPRADTQYF. The CDR3 nucleotides are TGTGCCAGCAGCCCACGGGCAGATACGCAGTATTTT.

This clonotype was observed at least ten times. J is TRBJ1-4 and V is TRBV28, with a weak D call TRBD1 (6 bases). The V end was cut by 6 bases, the J end by 5 bases, with 16 bases between. Germline V gene sequence: CDR1 MDHEN, CDR2 SYDVKM. The CDR3 covers 15 residues. The CDR3 here is CASSPGGRLNEKLFF. The CDR3 region has the DNA TGTGCCAGCAGCCCCGGGGGCCGGCTAAATGAAAAACTGTTTTTT. The full variable domain, rest sourced from reference TRBV28 and TRBJ1-4, is DVKVTQSSRYLVKRTGEKVFLECVQDMDHENMFWYRQDPGLGLRLIYFSYDVKMKEKGDIPEGYSVSREKKERFSLILESASTNQTSMYLCASSPGGRLNEKLFFGSGTQLSVL.